This T cell receptor (beta chain) was sequenced during a study of PD-L1 blockade in urothelial cancer. Sequencing was performed with immunoSEQ multiplex PCR; in TCRdb, only in-frame clones are kept and a portion is missing. Of around 56,000 clones in the sample, about 86% were seen once. The receptor was derived from a man aged 50-59 years with urothelial cancer. The source material was PBMCs, sampled around atezolizumab (anti-PD-L1) treatment.

The DNA for the CDR3 is TGCGCCAGCAGCCAAGAGTGGCTAGCGGGACTCAATGAGCAGTTCTTC. Translating it yields CASSQEWLAGLNEQFF. The rearrangement joins TRBV4-1 to TRBJ2-1, with 9 bases matching TRBD2. CDR1 and CDR2 from the germline V gene are MGHRA and YSYEKL. The CDR3 contains 16 residues. V was clipped by 0 bases and J by 6 bases; unmatched bases: 6.